Described below is a single T cell receptor beta chain sequence and its context. Its target is unknown. This specimen belongs to a study of blood T cells in healthy people across ages. The use of a sample-barcoded 5' primer and a J-beta primer mix characterized a second PCR of 7 to 11 cycles. Template switching added a 12-random-nucleotide identifier to every cDNA molecule. TCRdb called the 5' RACE reads again in MiXCR, with one record for every CDR3 protein. The table includes approximately 1.5 million distinct CDR3 sequences, approximately 42% detected once. Regarding the study as a whole: Measured against age, TCR beta diversity per million T cells decreased in a roughly linear manner. Samples with more naive T cells showed higher observed beta diversity.

After removal of 3 bases from V and 8 bases from J, the junction contained 3 bases not matched to a gene. The CDR3 length is 12 residues. The germline CDR1 and CDR2 sequences are SNHLY and FYNNEI. In terms of origin and age, donors were healthy Caucasian individuals from Russia aged roughly 6 to 95. This clonotype originated in a woman under 30 in good health. This chain connects TRBV2 to TRBJ1-2; 7 bases are shared with TRBD1. The specimen was blood. Written as DNA, the CDR3 is TGTGCCAGCAGTGATAGGGGGCTAGGCTACACCTTC. Amino acids: CASSDRGLGYTF.